These 29 T cell receptor beta chains share one sample of origin, sequenced in a study of control samples from healthy donors and cancer patients. Measured with immunoSEQ multiplex PCR; TCRdb has only the in-frame clones, and not every one. This sample carries 120,000 to 150,000 clones, roughly 92% of them seen once, and the ten largest clones take around 11%. Sequencing used blood. The receptors stem from a man aged 30 to 39 in good health.

The rearrangement links TRBV7-9 to TRBJ1-1; TRBD1 aligns across 7 bases. Germline CDR1 and CDR2: SEHNR and FQNEAQ (reference sequence). The CDR3 totals 14 residues. J gave up 0 bases and V 5 bases, and 3 bases lay outside the gene matches. DNA of the CDR3: TGTGCCAGCAGCCACAGGGGAATGAACACTGAAGCTTTCTTT. It is translated as CASSHRGMNTEAFF.

This chain connects TRBV28 to TRBJ2-5, with 8 nucleotides matching TRBD2. The CDR3 contains 15 residues. J lost 3 bases, V lost 2 bases, and 5 bases had no gene match. Germline values: CDR1 MDHEN, CDR2 SYDVKM. The CDR3 protein is CASSLPKAGEETQYF. As DNA, the CDR3 is TGTGCCAGCAGTTTACCTAAAGCGGGAGAAGAGACCCAGTACTTC.

This clone was recorded once. This rearrangement joins TRBV10-3 to TRBJ2-1; 13 bases fit TRBD2. V dropped 6 bases and J dropped 7; count of bases not matched to a gene: 6. Per germline, CDR1 ENHRY and CDR2 SYGVKD. CDR3 length: 15 amino acids. In nucleotides, the CDR3 is TGTGCCATCAGCCCCGGGACTAGCGGGAAAAATGAGCAGTTCTTC. This translates into CAISPGTSGKNEQFF.

In this sample, this clone turned up once. J is TRBJ1-6 and V is TRBV28; D unclear. This CDR3 region has 14 residues. Looked up from germline, CDR1 is MDHEN and CDR2 is SYDVKM. V was clipped by 7 bases and J by 7 bases, with 14 bases between them. The CDR3, as DNA: TGTGCCAGCACCGAACAGTACCCAAATTCACCCCTCCACTTT. Its translation: CASTEQYPNSPLHF.

The rearrangement links TRBV2 to TRBJ2-3; D is tentatively TRBD1 or TRBD2 (5 bases each). This CDR3 is built from 13 residues. The germline V and J ends were trimmed by 5 bases and 5 bases, with 11 bases remaining between them. CDR1 and CDR2 (germline): SNHLY, FYNNEI. The CDR3 DNA follows: TGTGCCAGCAGTTACAGGACTGGAGATACGCAGTATTTT. Translating it yields CASSYRTGDTQYF.

In its sample, this clone was seen once. The chain links TRBV7-6 to TRBJ2-2, with TRBD2 identical over 13 bases. From germline, CDR1 is SGHVS and CDR2 FNYEAQ. The trim removed 5 bases at V and 0 bases at J, leaving 6 bases unmatched. The CDR3 loop spans 18 amino acids. The CDR3 here is CASSPRLAGGSNTGELFF. DNA of the CDR3: TGTGCCAGCAGCCCCCGACTAGCGGGAGGTTCGAACACCGGGGAGCTGTTTTTT.

CDR3 residues: CASRWSGMNTEAFF. The CDR3 region has the DNA TGTGCCAGTAGATGGTCGGGGATGAACACTGAAGCTTTCTTT. This chain links TRBV19 with TRBJ1-1; D unresolved. V lost 6 bases and J lost 0, with 11 bases in between. Germline V gene data show CDR1 as LNHDA and CDR2 as SQIVND (reference sequence). The CDR3 has 14 residues.

The V and J genes are TRBV27 and TRBJ2-2; 8 positions match TRBD1. With 2 bases clipped from V and 0 bases from J, the junction kept 5 bases outside the gene matches. CDR3 size: 17 residues. Per the germline V gene, CDR1 is MNHEY and CDR2 is SMNVEV (reference sequence). The CDR3 loop reads CASSLTGGPSNTGELFF. In nucleotides, the CDR3 is TGTGCCAGCAGTTTAACAGGGGGACCTTCGAACACCGGGGAGCTGTTTTTT.

J is TRBJ1-2 and V is TRBV4-1; 8 bases are a match to TRBD1. V shed 1 base and J 4 bases; nucleotides not matched to a gene: 11. This CDR3 has 17 residues. Germline V gene data show CDR1 as MGHRA and CDR2 as YSYEKL. The CDR3 is CASSQVGTGDRSYGYTF. CDR3 sequence (DNA): TGCGCCAGCAGCCAAGTTGGGACAGGAGATAGAAGCTATGGCTACACCTTC.

The J gene is TRBJ2-1, the V gene TRBV30; 10 nucleotides line up with TRBD2. The CDR3 spans 13 residues. In germline, CDR1 is GTSNPN, CDR2 SVGIG (reference sequence). The J segment lost 9 bases and the V segment lost 2 bases, leaving 4 bases of the junction unmatched. CDR3 DNA sequence: TGTGCCTGGAGTCTAAGCGGGAGGGTTGAGCAGTTCTTC. Protein product: CAWSLSGRVEQFF.

This chain links TRBV2 with TRBJ2-1, with D maybe TRBD2 (6 bases). Germline-derived CDR1 and CDR2 are SNHLY and FYNNEI. This CDR3 contains 14 residues. Trimming left V 4 bases short and J 5 bases short, with 12 bases between. The CDR3 bases are TGTGCCAGCAGTGTTGGGGACTTTAACAATGAGCAGTTCTTC. Amino acids: CASSVGDFNNEQFF.

The chain couples TRBV28 to TRBJ1-1; D ambiguous. This CDR3 has 12 amino acids. V was pared by 8 bases and J by 4 bases, with 11 bases between. Germline loops: CDR1 MDHEN, CDR2 SYDVKM. The CDR3 DNA is TGTGCCAGCCGACTATGGCCCACTGAAGCTTTCTTT. Translated, it gives CASRLWPTEAFF. Variable domain in full (rest from reference TRBV28 and TRBJ1-1): DVKVTQSSRYLVKRTGEKVFLECVQDMDHENMFWYRQDPGLGLRLIYFSYDVKMKEKGDIPEGYSVSREKKERFSLILESASTNQTSMYLCASRLWPTEAFFGQGTRLTVV.

V usage is TRBV11-1 and J usage is TRBJ2-7; 10 positions match TRBD2. In germline, CDR1 is SGHAT, CDR2 FQDESV (reference sequence). Losses at the gene ends were 3 bases for V and 2 bases for J; bases not matched to a gene: 4. This CDR3 region has 15 residues. The CDR3 sequence is CASSLGLASPYEQYF. The DNA of the CDR3 is TGTGCCAGCAGCTTGGGACTAGCGAGCCCCTACGAGCAGTACTTC.

The chain links TRBV29-1 to TRBJ1-4; a possible D gene is TRBD1 (5 bases). Trimming pared 6 bases from V and 8 bases from J, leaving 22 bases between. The germline V gene has CDR1 SQVTM and CDR2 ANQGSEA. The CDR3 sequence is 15 residues long. For the CDR3, the DNA is TGCAGCGTGAACGAAAGGGGCTCATTGACCGAAAAACTGTTTTTT. Its protein is CSVNERGSLTEKLFF.

The rearrangement links TRBV7-2 to TRBJ2-1; 10 bases line up with TRBD2. Trimming took 1 base from V and 4 from J; bases not matched to a gene: 1. CDR3 length: 15 amino acids. Germline-derived CDR1 and CDR2 are SGHTA and FQGNSA. CDR3 residues: CASSLELAGYNEQFF. DNA of the CDR3: TGTGCCAGCAGCTTAGAACTAGCGGGATACAATGAGCAGTTCTTC.

V and J are TRBV28 and TRBJ1-4, with a possible D match to TRBD1 (6 bases). CDR1 MDHEN and CDR2 SYDVKM come from the germline V gene. With 6 bases removed from V and 8 bases from J, the gap between germline ends came to 13 bases. The CDR3 covers 13 residues. CDR3 in DNA: TGTGCCAGCAGCGGGGGGGCAAGAGAAAAACTGTTTTTT. It yields the protein CASSGGAREKLFF.

The V call is TRBV30, the J call TRBJ1-6, with TRBD1 as a possible D gene (6 bases). Germline loops: CDR1 GTSNPN, CDR2 SVGIG (reference sequence). The CDR3 runs 14 residues. V was cut by 6 bases and J by 3 bases, with 12 bases left in between. In nucleotides, the CDR3 is TGTGCCTGCCTACAGGGCGACTATAATTCACCCCTCCACTTT. This codes for CACLQGDYNSPLHF. The full variable domain, its missing parts supplied by reference TRBV30 and TRBJ1-6, is SQTIHQWPATLVQPVGSPLSLECTVEGTSNPNLYWYRQAAGRGLQLLFYSVGIGQISSEVPQNLSASRPQDRQFILSSKKLLLSDSGFYLCACLQGDYNSPLHFGNGTRLTVT.

The chain couples TRBV27 to TRBJ2-2; no clear D. Germline loops: CDR1 MNHEY, CDR2 SMNVEV (reference sequence). CDR3 length: 14 residues. Trimming cost V 0 bases and J 6 bases, with 8 bases left between them. The CDR3 DNA reads TGTGCCAGCAGTTTATCATGGTTGTCCGGGGAGCTGTTTTTT. Translated: CASSLSWLSGELFF.

CDR3 in DNA: TGTGCCAGCTCACAAGACTCGGGGGACTATGGCTACACCTTC. It specifies CASSQDSGDYGYTF. This chain connects TRBV18 to TRBJ1-2; a weak D match, TRBD1 (5 bases). The V gene lost 4 bases and the J gene lost 3 bases, with 12 bases spanning the gap. Germline CDR1 and CDR2: KGHSH and LQKENI. The CDR3 has 14 residues.

The V gene is TRBV24-1, the J gene TRBJ2-5, with TRBD1 matching over 9 bases. CDR3 length equals 14 residues. CDR1 and CDR2 (germline): KGHDR, SFDVKD. Trimming took 0 bases from V and 6 from J; bases not matched to a gene: 1. CDR3 protein: CATSDLGTGKTQYF. CDR3 DNA: TGTGCCACCAGTGATTTGGGGACAGGGAAGACCCAGTACTTC.

This chain joins TRBV28 and TRBJ2-7; 11 nucleotides line up with TRBD2. There are 18 residues in the CDR3. V trimming: 6 bases; J trimming: 0 bases; junction bases outside the gene matches: 13. Germline CDR1 MDHEN, CDR2 SYDVKM. The CDR3 protein is CASSPGTSGKFISYEQYF. The CDR3 DNA is TGTGCCAGCAGCCCCGGGACTAGCGGTAAATTTATCTCCTACGAGCAGTACTTC.

This chain connects TRBV12-5 to TRBJ1-1, with D hard to call. Between the trimmed V and J ends, which lost 1 base and 7 bases, there was a span of 16 bases. CDR3 length equals 15 residues. Per germline, CDR1 LGHNT and CDR2 FRNRAP. As DNA, the CDR3 is TGTGCTAGTGGTTTGGAGGGAAAGGGCTTGAATGAAGCTTTCTTT. As protein: CASGLEGKGLNEAFF.

The V call is TRBV4-3, the J call TRBJ2-7, with D perhaps matching TRBD1 (6 bases). The CDR3 is made up of 18 amino acids. Between the trimmed V and J ends, which lost 0 bases and 3 bases, there was a span of 21 bases. Germline-derived CDR1 and CDR2 are LGHNA and YSLEER. CDR3 loop: CASSQDRARGDLNYEQYF. CDR3 nucleotide sequence: TGCGCCAGCAGCCAAGATAGGGCCAGGGGTGACTTAAACTACGAGCAGTACTTC.

The chain joins TRBV6-2 or TRBV6-3 to TRBJ2-1; 12 bases map to TRBD2. From germline, CDR1 is MNHEY and CDR2 SVGEGT. CDR3 length equals 15 residues. With 4 bases clipped from V and 6 bases from J, the junction kept 4 bases outside the gene matches. The CDR3 DNA reads TGTGCCAGCAGTTCCCTAGCGGGAGGGCGCAATGAGCAGTTCTTC. It specifies CASSSLAGGRNEQFF.

The chain employs TRBV28 and TRBJ1-3; D gene uncertain. CDR1 is MDHEN, CDR2 SYDVKM, per germline. V was clipped by 2 bases and J by 4 bases, with 21 bases between them. The CDR3 is 18 amino acids. The CDR3, as DNA: TGTGCCAGCAGTTTAGGCATTCCTCGCCCCAAACTCGGAAACACCATATATTTT. Amino acids: CASSLGIPRPKLGNTIYF.

V is TRBV7-6 and J is TRBJ2-2, with D maybe TRBD1 (5 bases). Per the germline V gene, CDR1 is SGHVS and CDR2 is FNYEAQ. The CDR3 has 18 residues. Deletions cut 0 bases from V and 0 bases from J, with 14 bases between. CDR3 sequence (DNA): TGTGCCAGCAGCTTAGCAGGGGTGTGGGTCGCGAACACCGGGGAGCTGTTTTTT. It translates to CASSLAGVWVANTGELFF.

The chain links TRBV6-4 to TRBJ2-7, with TRBD1 matching 10 bases. The CDR3 extends over 18 amino acids. Germline CDR1 MRHNA, CDR2 SNTAGT. After removal of 0 bases from V and 6 bases from J, the junction contained 14 bases not matched to a gene. The CDR3 is CASSDSIGTGEMAGEQYF. The DNA for the CDR3 is TGTGCCAGCAGTGACTCGATAGGGACAGGGGAAATGGCTGGCGAGCAGTACTTC.

V and J are TRBV11-2 and TRBJ2-1; 8 nucleotides match TRBD2. This CDR3 region has 17 residues. The V gene's germline CDR1 is SGHAT and CDR2 FQNNGV. V lost 3 bases to trimming and J lost 10 bases; unmatched junction nucleotides: 17. CDR3 region: CASSLFPGLAGGWEQFF. The CDR3 DNA reads TGTGCCAGCAGCTTGTTTCCGGGGCTAGCGGGTGGATGGGAGCAGTTCTTC.

The chain links TRBV1 to TRBJ2-3; the table's D call of TRBD2 was not tested on the DNA. TRBV1 is termed a pseudogene. This CDR3 has 14 amino acids. Here the CDR3 reads CTSSQARGLNTQYF. For the CDR3, the DNA is TGCACCAGCAGCCAAGCGCGGGGGCTGAATACGCAGTATTTT.